What follows is one T cell receptor (beta chain) and its context. Its antigen has not been determined. Base qualities are missing; no much larger clone stands one base away. The data were obtained in a study of blood T cell repertoires in COVID-19 (TCRdb year 2020). About the study as a whole: Samples covering the acute and convalescent phases of COVID-19 were provided by collaborators in the United States, Italy and Spain. The prospective study material was composed of cDNA or gDNA derived from T cells, B-cell-depleted T cells, or PBMCs. Deeply sampled blood TCRbeta repertoires from subjects exposed to, actively infected with, or recovered from COVID-19 were included in the dataset. The repertoires were released in a freely available public database intended as a resource for research on the immune response to SARS-CoV-2. Samples were obtained from the ongoing ImmuneRACE study (first 160 participants) and from roughly 1,300 subjects provided by 6 global collaborators. Sample metadata almost always included a de-identified subject ID, COVID-19 status, age in years and sex. Where HLA class I and class II types were available, the types were taken from metadata supplied by the sample provider, not from assay-based typing.

V has 5 bases trimmed and J has 2 bases trimmed; junction bases matching no gene number 2. The germline V gene sets CDR1 to SGHAT and CDR2 to FQNNGV. The CDR3 numbers 14 residues from cysteine through phenylalanine. Just CDR3 DNA is preserved here, 42 bases in frame from base 1. The immunoSEQ Assay, a bias-controlled multiplex PCR, was used to amplify TCRbeta CDR3 regions from genomic DNA. The original pipeline was this. The number of nucleated cells in each sample was estimated by amplification of reference gene primers within the assay. Sequence reads were collapsed and filtered to measure the absolute abundance of every unique TCRbeta CDR3 rearrangement. For each sample, productive Simpson clonality was calculated as the square root of Simpson's diversity index across productive rearrangements. Drawn from immuneACCESS, this table holds only the in-frame rearrangements with V and J called that TCRdb kept. Clones are partly lost; checked studies trace under half to an unresolved V gene and leave the rest unexplained. That table gives V, J and clone size, and the DNA gave D and trimming. Present in this sample are tens of thousands of clones, around 88% of which were seen just once. In total, the top ten clones hold roughly 16% of the sample.

The investigation overall reported the following: The amount of clinical and demographic metadata varied by source and participant and was provided uncurated.

Each collaborating institution followed its own protocols to collect whole blood in K2EDTA tubes. For TCRbeta analysis, collaborators shipped samples in one of three forms: frozen whole blood, isolated PBMCs, or DNA extracted from either of those sample types. The specimen sequenced was peripheral blood. This clonotype was sampled from a man between 65 and 85 years old with acute or convalescent COVID-19. The rearrangement joined TRBV11-2 to TRBJ2-2; TRBD2 matches 7 bases in the middle. The DNA sequence follows: TGTGCCAGCAGCACGGGACTAAACACCGGGGAGCTGTTTTTT. This yields the protein CASSTGLNTGELFF. Beyond the CDR3, the reference TRBV11-2 and TRBJ2-2 genes provide the residues; the full variable domain reads: EAGVAQSPRYKIIEKRQSVAFWCNPISGHATLYWYQQILGQGPKLLIQFQNNGVVDDSQLPKDRFSAERLKGVDSTLKIQPAKLEDSAVYLCASSTGLNTGELFFGEGSRLTVL.